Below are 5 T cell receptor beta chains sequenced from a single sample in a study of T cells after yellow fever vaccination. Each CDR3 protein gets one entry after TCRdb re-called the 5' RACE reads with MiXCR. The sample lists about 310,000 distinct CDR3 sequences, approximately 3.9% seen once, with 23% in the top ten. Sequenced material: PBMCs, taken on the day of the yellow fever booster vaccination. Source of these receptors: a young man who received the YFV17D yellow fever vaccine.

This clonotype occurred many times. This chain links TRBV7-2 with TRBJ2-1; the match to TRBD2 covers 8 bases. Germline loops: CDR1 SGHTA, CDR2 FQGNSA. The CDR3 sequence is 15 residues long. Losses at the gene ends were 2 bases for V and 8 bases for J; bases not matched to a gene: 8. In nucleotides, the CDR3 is TGTGCCAGCAGCTTATTCGGCGGGGGGTACGATGAGCAGTTCTTC. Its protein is CASSLFGGGYDEQFF. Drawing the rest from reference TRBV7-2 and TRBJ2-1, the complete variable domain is GAGVSQSPSNKVTEKGKDVELRCDPISGHTALYWYRQSLGQGLEFLIYFQGNSAPDKSGLPSDRFSAERTGGSVSTLTIQRTQQEDSAVYLCASSLFGGGYDEQFFGPGTRLTVL.

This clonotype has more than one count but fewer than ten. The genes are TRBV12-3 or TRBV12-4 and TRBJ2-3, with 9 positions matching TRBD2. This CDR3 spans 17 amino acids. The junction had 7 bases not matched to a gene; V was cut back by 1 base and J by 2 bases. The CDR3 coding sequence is TGTGCCAGCAGTTTAGGGACGACTAGCGGATACACAGATACGCAGTATTTT. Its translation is CASSLGTTSGYTDTQYF.

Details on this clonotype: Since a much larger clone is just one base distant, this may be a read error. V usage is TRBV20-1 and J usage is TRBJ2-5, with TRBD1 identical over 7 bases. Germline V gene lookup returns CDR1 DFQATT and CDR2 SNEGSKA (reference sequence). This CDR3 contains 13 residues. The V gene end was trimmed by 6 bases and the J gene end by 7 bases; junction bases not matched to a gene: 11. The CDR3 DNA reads TGCAGTGCCGCCGGGCAGGGGGTCGGGACCCAGTACTTC. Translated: CSAAGQGVGTQYF.

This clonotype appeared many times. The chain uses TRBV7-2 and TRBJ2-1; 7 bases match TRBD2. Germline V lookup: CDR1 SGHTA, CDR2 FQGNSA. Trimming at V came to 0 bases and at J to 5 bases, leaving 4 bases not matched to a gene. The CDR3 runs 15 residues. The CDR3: CASSLARGDNNEQFF. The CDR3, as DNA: TGTGCCAGCAGCTTAGCTCGGGGGGATAACAATGAGCAGTTCTTC.

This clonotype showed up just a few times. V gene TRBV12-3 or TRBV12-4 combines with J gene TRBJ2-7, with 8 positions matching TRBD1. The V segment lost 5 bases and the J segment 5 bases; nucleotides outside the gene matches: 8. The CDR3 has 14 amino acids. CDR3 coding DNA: TGTGCCAGCAGTCCCGGACAGGGAATCCACGAGCAGTACGTC. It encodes CASSPGQGIHEQYV.